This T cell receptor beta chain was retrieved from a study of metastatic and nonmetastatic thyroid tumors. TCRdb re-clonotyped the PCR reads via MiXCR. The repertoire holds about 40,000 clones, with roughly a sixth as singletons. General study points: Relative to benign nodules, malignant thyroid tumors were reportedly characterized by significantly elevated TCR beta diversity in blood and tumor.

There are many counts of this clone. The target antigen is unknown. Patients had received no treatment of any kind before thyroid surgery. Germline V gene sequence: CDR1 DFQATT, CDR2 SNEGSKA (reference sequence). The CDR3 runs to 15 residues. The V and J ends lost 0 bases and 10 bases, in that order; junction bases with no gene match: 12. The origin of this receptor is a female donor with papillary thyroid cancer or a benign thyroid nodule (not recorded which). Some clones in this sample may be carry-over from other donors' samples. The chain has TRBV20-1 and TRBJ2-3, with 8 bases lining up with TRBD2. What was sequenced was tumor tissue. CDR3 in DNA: TGCAGTGCTAGAGATGTGAGCGGGAGCCCCATTCCGCAGTATTTT. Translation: CSARDVSGSPIPQYF.